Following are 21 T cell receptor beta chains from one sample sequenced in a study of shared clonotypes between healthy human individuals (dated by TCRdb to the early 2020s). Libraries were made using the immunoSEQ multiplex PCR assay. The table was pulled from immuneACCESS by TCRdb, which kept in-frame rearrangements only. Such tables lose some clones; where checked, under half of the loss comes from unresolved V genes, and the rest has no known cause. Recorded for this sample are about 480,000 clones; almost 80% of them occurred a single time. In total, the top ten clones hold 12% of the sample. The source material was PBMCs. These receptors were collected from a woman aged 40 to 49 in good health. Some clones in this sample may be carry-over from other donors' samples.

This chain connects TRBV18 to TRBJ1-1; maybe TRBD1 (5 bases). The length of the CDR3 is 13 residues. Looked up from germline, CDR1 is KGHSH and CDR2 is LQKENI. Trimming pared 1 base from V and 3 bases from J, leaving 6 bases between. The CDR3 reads CASSPQGYTEAFF. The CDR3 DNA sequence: TGTGCCAGCTCACCACAGGGGTACACTGAAGCTTTCTTT.

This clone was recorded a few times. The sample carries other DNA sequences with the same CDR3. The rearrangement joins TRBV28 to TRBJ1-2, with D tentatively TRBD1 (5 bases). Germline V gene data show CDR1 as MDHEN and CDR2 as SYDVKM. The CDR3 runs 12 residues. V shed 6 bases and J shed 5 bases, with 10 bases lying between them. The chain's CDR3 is CASSPGTYGYTF. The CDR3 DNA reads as TGTGCCAGCAGCCCCGGGACTTATGGCTACACCTTC.

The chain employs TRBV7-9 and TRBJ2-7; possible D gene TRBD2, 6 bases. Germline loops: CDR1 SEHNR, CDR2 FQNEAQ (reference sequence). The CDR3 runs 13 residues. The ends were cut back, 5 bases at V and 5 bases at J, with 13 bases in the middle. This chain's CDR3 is CASSPRGLNEQYF. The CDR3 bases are TGTGCCAGCAGCCCCCGGGGACTGAACGAGCAGTACTTC.

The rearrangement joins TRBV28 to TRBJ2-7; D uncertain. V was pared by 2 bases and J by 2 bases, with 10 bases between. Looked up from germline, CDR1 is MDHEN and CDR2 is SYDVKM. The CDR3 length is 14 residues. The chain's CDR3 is CASSLVGRPYEQYF. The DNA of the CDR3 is TGTGCCAGCAGTTTAGTGGGCCGACCCTACGAGCAGTACTTC.

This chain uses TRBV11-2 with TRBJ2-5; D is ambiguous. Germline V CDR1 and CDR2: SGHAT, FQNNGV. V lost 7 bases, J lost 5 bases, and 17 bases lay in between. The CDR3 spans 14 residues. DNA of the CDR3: TGTGCCAGCATGGGCCCCCCCCGCGCGGAGACCCAGTACTTC. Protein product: CASMGPPRAETQYF.

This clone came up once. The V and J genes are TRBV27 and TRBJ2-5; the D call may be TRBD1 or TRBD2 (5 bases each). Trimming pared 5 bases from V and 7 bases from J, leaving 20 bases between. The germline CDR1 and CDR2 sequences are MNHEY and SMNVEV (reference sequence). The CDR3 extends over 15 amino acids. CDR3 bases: TGTGCCAGCAGTCCCGGGGACCTACGGTATAGGACCCAGTACTTC. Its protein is CASSPGDLRYRTQYF.

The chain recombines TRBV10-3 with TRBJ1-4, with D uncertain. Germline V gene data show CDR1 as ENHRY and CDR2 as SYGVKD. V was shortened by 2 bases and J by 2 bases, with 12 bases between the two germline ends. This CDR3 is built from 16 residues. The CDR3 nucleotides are TGTGCCATCAGTGAGGGAAGGGTTTCCACTAATGAAAAACTGTTTTTT. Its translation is CAISEGRVSTNEKLFF.

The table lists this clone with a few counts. CDR3 residues: CASSSGPLQYF. CDR3 coding DNA: TGTGCCAGCAGCTCCGGACCCCTCCAGTACTTC. J is TRBJ2-5 and V is TRBV11-2, with D unresolved. Trimming shortened V by 4 bases and J by 10 bases, and 10 bases separated the two germline ends. Germline loops: CDR1 SGHAT, CDR2 FQNNGV. CDR3 length equals 11 residues.

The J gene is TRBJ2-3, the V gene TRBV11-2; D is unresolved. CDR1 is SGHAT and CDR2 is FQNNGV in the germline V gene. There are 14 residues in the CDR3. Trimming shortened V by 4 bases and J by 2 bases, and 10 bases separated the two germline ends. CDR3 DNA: TGTGCCAGCAGCTCCGACGGAAACACAGATACGCAGTATTTT. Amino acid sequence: CASSSDGNTDTQYF.

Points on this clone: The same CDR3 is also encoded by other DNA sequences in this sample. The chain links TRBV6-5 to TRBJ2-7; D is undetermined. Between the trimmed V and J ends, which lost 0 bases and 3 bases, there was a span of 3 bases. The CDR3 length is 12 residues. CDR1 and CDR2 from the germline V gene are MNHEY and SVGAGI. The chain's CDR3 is CASSYSRYEQYF. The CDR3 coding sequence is TGTGCCAGCAGTTACTCGCGCTACGAGCAGTACTTC.

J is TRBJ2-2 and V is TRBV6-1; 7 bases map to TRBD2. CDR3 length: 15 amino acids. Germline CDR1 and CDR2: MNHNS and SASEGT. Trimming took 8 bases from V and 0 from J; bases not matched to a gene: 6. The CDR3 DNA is TGTGCCAGCCGTTCGGGACTAACGAACACCGGGGAGCTGTTTTTT. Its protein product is CASRSGLTNTGELFF.

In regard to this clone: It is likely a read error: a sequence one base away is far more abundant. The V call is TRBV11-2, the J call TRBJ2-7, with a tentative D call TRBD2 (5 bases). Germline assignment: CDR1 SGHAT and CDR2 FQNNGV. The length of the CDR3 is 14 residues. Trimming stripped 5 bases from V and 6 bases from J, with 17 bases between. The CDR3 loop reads CASSPGKFASEQYF. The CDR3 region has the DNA TGTGCCAGCAGCCCCGGGAAGTTTGCCTCCGAGCAGTACTTC.

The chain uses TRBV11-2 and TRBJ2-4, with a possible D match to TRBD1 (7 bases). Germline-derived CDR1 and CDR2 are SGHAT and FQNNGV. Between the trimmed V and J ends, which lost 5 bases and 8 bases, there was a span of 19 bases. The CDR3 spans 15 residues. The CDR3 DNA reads TGTGCCAGCAGCCCCCGCGGGGCAGGGGGTGACATTCAGTACTTC. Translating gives CASSPRGAGGDIQYF.

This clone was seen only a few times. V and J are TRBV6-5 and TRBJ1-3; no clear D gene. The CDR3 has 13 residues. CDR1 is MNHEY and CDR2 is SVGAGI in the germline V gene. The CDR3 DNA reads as TGTGCTGTTACGGACTCCTCTGGAAACACCATATATTTT. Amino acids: CAVTDSSGNTIYF.

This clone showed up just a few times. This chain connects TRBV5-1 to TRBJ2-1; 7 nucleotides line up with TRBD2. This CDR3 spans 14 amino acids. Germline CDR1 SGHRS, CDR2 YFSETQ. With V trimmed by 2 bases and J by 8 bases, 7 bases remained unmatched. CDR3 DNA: TGCGCCAGCAGCTTTTCGTCGGGGGGAGATGAGCAGTTCTTC. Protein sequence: CASSFSSGGDEQFF.

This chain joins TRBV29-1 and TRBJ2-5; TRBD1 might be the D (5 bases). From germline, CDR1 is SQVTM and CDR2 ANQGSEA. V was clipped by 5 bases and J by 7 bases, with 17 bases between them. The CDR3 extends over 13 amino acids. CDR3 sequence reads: CSVPLRAQGTQYF. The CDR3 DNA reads TGCAGCGTTCCCCTCCGGGCCCAGGGGACCCAGTACTTC.

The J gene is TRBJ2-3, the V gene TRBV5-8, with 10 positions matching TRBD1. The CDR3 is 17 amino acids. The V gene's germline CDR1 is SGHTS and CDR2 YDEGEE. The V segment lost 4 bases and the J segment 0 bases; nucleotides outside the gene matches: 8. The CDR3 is CASSPRQGATSTDTQYF. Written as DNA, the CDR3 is TGTGCCAGCAGCCCCCGACAGGGGGCCACTAGCACAGATACGCAGTATTTT.

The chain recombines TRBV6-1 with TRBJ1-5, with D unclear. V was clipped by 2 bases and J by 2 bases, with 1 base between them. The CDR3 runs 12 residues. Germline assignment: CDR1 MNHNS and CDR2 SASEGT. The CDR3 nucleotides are TGTGCCAGCAGTGAACGCAATCAGCCCCAGCATTTT. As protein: CASSERNQPQHF.

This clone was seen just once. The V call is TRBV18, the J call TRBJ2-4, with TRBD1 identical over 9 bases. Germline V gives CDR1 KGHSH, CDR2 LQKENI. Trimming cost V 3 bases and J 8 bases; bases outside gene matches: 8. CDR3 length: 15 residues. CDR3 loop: CASSPGQGSGYIQYF. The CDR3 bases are TGTGCCAGCTCACCCGGACAGGGGAGTGGGTACATTCAGTACTTC.

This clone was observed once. The CDR3 here is CASSPSGRAYDTGELFF. The CDR3 DNA reads as TGTGCCAGCAGCCCTAGCGGGAGGGCCTATGACACCGGGGAGCTGTTTTTT. The gene calls are TRBV11-3 and TRBJ2-2; TRBD2 agrees at 12 bases. The length of the CDR3 is 17 residues. The V gene end was trimmed by 5 bases and the J gene end by 3 bases; junction bases not matched to a gene: 7. Germline V gives CDR1 SGHNT, CDR2 YENEEA.

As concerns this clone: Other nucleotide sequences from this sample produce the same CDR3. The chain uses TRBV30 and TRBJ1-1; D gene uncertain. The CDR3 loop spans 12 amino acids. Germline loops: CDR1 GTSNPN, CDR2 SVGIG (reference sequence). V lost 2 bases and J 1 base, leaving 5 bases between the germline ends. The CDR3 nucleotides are TGTGCCTGGAGTAGGGAGAACACTGAAGCTTTCTTT. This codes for CAWSRENTEAFF.